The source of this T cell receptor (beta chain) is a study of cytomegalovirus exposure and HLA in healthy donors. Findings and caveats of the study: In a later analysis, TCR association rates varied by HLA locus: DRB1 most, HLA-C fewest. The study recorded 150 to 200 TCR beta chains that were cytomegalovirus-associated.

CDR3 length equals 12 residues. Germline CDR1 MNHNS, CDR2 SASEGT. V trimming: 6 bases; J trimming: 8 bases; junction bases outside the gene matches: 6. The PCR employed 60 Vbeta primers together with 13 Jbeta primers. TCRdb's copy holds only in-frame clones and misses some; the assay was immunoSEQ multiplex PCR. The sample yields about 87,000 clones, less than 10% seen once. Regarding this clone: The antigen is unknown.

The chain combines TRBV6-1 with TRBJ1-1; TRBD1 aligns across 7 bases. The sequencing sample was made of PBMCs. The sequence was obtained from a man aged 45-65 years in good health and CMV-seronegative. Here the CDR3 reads CASRMNRGEAFF. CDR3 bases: TGTGCCAGCAGGATGAACAGGGGCGAAGCTTTCTTT.